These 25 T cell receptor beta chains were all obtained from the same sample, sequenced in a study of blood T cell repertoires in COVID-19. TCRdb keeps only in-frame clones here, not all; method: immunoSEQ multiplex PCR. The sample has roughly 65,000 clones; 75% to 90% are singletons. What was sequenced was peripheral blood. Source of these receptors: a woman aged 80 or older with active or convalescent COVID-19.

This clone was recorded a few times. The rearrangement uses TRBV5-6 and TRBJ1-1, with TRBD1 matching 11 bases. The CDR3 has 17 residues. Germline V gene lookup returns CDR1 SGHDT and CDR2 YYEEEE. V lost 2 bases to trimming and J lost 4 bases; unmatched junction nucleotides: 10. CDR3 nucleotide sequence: TGTGCCAGCAGCTTAGCCGGGACAGGGGGTACTTCCACTGAAGCTTTCTTT. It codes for CASSLAGTGGTSTEAFF.

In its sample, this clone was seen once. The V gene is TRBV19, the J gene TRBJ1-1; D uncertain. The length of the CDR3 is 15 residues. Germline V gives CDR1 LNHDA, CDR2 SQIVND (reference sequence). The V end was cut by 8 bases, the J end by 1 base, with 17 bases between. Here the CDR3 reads CASRYPGQKNTEAFF. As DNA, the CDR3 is TGTGCCAGTCGGTATCCTGGGCAGAAGAACACTGAAGCTTTCTTT. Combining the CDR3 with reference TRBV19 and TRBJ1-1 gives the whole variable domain DGGITQSPKYLFRKEGQNVTLSCEQNLNHDAMYWYRQDPGQGLRLIYYSQIVNDFQKGDIAEGYSVSREKKESFPLTVTSAQKNPTAFYLCASRYPGQKNTEAFFGQGTRLTVV.

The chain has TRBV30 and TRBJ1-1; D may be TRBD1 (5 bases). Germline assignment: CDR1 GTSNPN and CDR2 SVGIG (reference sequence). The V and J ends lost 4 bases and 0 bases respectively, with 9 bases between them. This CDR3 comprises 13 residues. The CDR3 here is CAWKAGMNTEAFF. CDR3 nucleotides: TGTGCCTGGAAGGCAGGGATGAACACTGAAGCTTTCTTT.

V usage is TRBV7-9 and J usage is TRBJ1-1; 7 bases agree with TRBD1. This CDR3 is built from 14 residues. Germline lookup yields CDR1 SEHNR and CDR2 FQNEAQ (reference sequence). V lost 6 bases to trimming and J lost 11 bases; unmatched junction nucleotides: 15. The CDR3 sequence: CASRVTGASVRAFF. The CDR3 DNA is TGTGCCAGCAGGGTAACAGGGGCCTCAGTGAGGGCTTTCTTT.

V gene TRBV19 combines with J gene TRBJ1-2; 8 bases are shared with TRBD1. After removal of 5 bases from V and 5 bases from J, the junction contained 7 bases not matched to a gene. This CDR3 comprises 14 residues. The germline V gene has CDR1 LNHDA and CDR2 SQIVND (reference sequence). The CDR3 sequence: CASSPRTGTYGYTF. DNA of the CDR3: TGTGCCAGTAGTCCTCGGACAGGGACTTATGGCTACACCTTC. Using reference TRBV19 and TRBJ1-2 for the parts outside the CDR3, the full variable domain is DGGITQSPKYLFRKEGQNVTLSCEQNLNHDAMYWYRQDPGQGLRLIYYSQIVNDFQKGDIAEGYSVSREKKESFPLTVTSAQKNPTAFYLCASSPRTGTYGYTFGSGTRLTVV.

CDR3 bases: TGTGCCAGCAGACCCGGACAGGGGGATTACAATGAGCAGTTCTTC. Translated, it gives CASRPGQGDYNEQFF. The V gene is TRBV28, the J gene TRBJ2-1; 10 bases agree with TRBD1. The V gene's germline CDR1 is MDHEN and CDR2 SYDVKM. Unmatched junction bases numbered 6, after V lost 6 bases and J lost 4 bases. The CDR3 is 15 residues long.

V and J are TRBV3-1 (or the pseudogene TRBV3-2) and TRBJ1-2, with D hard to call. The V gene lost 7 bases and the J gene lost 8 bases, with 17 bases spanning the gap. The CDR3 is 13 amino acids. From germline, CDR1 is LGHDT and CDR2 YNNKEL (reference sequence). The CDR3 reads CASTSRASGGYTF. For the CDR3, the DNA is TGTGCCAGCACCTCAAGGGCTTCGGGGGGCTACACCTTC.

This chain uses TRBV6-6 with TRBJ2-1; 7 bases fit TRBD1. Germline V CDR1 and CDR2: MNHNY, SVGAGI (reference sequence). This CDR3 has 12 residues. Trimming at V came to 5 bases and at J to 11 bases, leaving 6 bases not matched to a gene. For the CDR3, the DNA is TGTGCCAGCAGTCCCTCGGGACAGAAGCAGTTCTTC. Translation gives CASSPSGQKQFF.

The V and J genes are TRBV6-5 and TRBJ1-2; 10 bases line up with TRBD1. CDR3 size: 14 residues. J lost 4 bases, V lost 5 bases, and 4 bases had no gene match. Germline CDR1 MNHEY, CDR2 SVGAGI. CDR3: CASSQGTGVYGYTF. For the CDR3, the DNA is TGTGCCAGCAGTCAGGGGACAGGGGTCTATGGCTACACCTTC.

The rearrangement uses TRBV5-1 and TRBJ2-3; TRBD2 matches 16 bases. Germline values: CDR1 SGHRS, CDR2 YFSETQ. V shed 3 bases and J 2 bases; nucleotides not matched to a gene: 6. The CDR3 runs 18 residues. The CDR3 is CASSSGLAGGIFTDTQYF. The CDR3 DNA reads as TGCGCCAGCAGCTCGGGACTAGCGGGGGGGATTTTCACAGATACGCAGTATTTT.

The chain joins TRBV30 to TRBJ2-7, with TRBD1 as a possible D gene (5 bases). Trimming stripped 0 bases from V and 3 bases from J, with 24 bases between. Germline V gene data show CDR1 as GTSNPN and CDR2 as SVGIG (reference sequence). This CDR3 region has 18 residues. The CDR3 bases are TGTGCCTGGAGTGTAGGTCGGGTTTCAGGGCGCACCCGCTACGAGCAGTACTTC. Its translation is CAWSVGRVSGRTRYEQYF.

CDR3: CASSKTGGLETQYF. In DNA form, the CDR3 reads TGTGCCAGCAGCAAGACAGGGGGGTTGGAGACCCAGTACTTC. The chain recombines TRBV7-3 with TRBJ2-5; 9 nucleotides align to TRBD1. CDR3 length: 14 amino acids. The V gene's germline CDR1 is SGHTA and CDR2 FQGTGA. V lost 5 bases, J lost 5 bases, and 6 bases stayed unmatched. Variable domain in full (rest from reference TRBV7-3 and TRBJ2-5): GAGVSQTPSNKVTEKGKYVELRCDPISGHTALYWYRQSLGQGPEFLIYFQGTGAADDSGLPNDRFFAVRPEGSVSTLKIQRTERGDSAVYLCASSKTGGLETQYFGPGTRLLVL.

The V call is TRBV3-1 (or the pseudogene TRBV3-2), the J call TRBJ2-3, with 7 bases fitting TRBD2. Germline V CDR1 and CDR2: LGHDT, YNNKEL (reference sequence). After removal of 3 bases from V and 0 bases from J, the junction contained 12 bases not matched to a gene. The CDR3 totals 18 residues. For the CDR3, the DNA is TGTGCCAGCAGCCAGGGACCCAAGACTAGCCTAAGCACAGATACGCAGTATTTT. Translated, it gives CASSQGPKTSLSTDTQYF.

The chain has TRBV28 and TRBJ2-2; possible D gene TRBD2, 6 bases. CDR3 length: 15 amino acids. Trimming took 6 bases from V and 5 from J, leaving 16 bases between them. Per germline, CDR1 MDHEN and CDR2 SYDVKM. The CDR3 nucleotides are TGTGCCAGCAGAGTCCGGGACTCCGAAACCGGGGAGCTGTTTTTT. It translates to CASRVRDSETGELFF.

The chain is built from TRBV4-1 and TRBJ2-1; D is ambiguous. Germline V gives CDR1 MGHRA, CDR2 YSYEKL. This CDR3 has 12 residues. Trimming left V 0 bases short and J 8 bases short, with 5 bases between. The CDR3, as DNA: TGCGCCAGCAGCCAAGATCTAGATGAGCAGTTCTTC. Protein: CASSQDLDEQFF.

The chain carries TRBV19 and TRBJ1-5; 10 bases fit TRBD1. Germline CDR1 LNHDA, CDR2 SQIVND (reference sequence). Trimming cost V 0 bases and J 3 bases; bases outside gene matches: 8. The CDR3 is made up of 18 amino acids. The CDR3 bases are TGTGCCAGTAGTATAGATTCTACGGGACAGGGGCTCAATCAGCCCCAGCATTTT. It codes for CASSIDSTGQGLNQPQHF.

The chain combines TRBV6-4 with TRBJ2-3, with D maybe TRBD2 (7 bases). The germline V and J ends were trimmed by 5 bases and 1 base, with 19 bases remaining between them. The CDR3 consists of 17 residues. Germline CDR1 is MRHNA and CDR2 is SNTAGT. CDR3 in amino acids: CASSQGGGLWGTDTQYF. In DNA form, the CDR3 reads TGTGCCAGCAGTCAGGGCGGGGGCCTCTGGGGCACAGATACGCAGTATTTT.

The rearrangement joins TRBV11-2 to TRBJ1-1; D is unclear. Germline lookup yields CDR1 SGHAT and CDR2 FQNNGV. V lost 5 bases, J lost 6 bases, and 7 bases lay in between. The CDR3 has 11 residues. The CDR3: CASSPGPEAFF. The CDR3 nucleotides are TGTGCCAGCAGCCCTGGCCCTGAAGCTTTCTTT.

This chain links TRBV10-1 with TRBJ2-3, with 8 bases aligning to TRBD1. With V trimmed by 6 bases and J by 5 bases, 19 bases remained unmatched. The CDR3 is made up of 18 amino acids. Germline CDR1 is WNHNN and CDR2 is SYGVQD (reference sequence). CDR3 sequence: CASRLVPGTGDVQDTQYF. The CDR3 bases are TGCGCCAGCAGACTAGTTCCCGGGACAGGCGATGTTCAAGATACGCAGTATTTT.

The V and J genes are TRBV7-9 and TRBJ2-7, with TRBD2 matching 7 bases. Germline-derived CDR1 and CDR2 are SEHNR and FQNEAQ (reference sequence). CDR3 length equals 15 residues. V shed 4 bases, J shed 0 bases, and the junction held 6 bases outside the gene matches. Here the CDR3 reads CASSWGGVGSYEQYF. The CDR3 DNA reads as TGTGCCAGCAGCTGGGGGGGTGTCGGCTCCTACGAGCAGTACTTC.

The CDR3 bases are TGTGCCAGTAGTACCCTAGGACAGGGCTGGTCACCCCTCCACTTT. It translates to CASSTLGQGWSPLHF. The chain links TRBV19 to TRBJ1-6, with 8 bases matching TRBD1. This CDR3 has 15 amino acids. The junction had 9 bases not matched to a gene; V was cut back by 4 bases and J by 10 bases. Per the germline V gene, CDR1 is LNHDA and CDR2 is SQIVND (reference sequence).

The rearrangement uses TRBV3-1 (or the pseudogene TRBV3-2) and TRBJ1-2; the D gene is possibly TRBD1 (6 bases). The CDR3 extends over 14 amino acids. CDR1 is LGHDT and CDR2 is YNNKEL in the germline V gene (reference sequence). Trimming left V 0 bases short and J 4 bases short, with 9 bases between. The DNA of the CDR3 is TGTGCCAGCAGCCAAGATCAGGGGCTCTATGGCTACACCTTC. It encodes CASSQDQGLYGYTF.

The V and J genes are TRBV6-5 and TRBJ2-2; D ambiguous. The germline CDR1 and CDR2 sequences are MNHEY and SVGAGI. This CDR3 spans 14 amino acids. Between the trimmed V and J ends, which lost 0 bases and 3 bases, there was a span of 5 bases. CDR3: CASSYSRYTGELFF. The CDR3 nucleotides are TGTGCCAGCAGTTACTCTAGATACACCGGGGAGCTGTTTTTT.

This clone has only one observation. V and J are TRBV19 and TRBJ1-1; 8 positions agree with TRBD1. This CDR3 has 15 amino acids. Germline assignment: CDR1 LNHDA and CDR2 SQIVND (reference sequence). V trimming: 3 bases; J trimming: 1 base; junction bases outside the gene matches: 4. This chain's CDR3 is CASSILGQANTEAFF. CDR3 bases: TGTGCCAGTAGTATCTTGGGACAGGCGAACACTGAAGCTTTCTTT.

The CDR3 loop is CAWSVAGLTYGYTF. DNA for the CDR3: TGTGCCTGGAGTGTTGCGGGACTGACTTATGGCTACACCTTC. The gene calls are TRBV30 and TRBJ1-2; D might be TRBD1 (5 bases). The CDR3 loop spans 14 amino acids. CDR1 is GTSNPN, CDR2 SVGIG, per germline (reference sequence). V was clipped by 0 bases and J by 5 bases, with 13 bases between them. The variable domain in full, completed from reference TRBV30 and TRBJ1-2, reads SQTIHQWPATLVQPVGSPLSLECTVEGTSNPNLYWYRQAAGRGLQLLFYSVGIGQISSEVPQNLSASRPQDRQFILSSKKLLLSDSGFYLCAWSVAGLTYGYTFGSGTRLTVV.